Shown below are 10 T cell receptor beta chains from a single sample sequenced in a study of T cell responses to AZD1222 COVID-19 vaccine. TCRdb's copy holds only in-frame clones and misses some; the assay was immunoSEQ multiplex PCR. The repertoire includes about 130,000 clones, approximately 92% of them detected once, and approximately 6.8% sits in the top ten. The sample consisted of peripheral blood, taken 28 days after the second AZD1222 dose. These receptors all come from an adult who received the AZD1222 COVID-19 vaccine.

This chain uses TRBV6-5 with TRBJ1-1, with D unclear. The V and J ends lost 0 bases and 6 bases respectively, with 8 bases between them. Germline CDR1 and CDR2: MNHEY and SVGAGI. The CDR3 loop spans 13 amino acids. The CDR3 protein is CASSYSYISEAFF. The CDR3 region has the DNA TGTGCCAGCAGTTACTCCTACATCTCTGAAGCTTTCTTT.

V gene TRBV28 combines with J gene TRBJ2-5; 7 bases line up with TRBD2. The germline gives CDR1 MDHEN, CDR2 SYDVKM. The CDR3 is 17 amino acids. J gave up 2 bases and V 6 bases, and 15 bases lay outside the gene matches. The CDR3 is CASRAPKGRGYQETQYF. CDR3 sequence (DNA): TGTGCCAGCAGAGCTCCCAAAGGGCGGGGGTATCAAGAGACCCAGTACTTC. The whole variable domain, filled in from reference TRBV28 and TRBJ2-5, reads DVKVTQSSRYLVKRTGEKVFLECVQDMDHENMFWYRQDPGLGLRLIYFSYDVKMKEKGDIPEGYSVSREKKERFSLILESASTNQTSMYLCASRAPKGRGYQETQYFGPGTRLLVL.

The CDR3 protein is CASSLEPTSPGELFF. DNA for the CDR3: TGCGCCAGCAGCTTGGAGCCGACTAGCCCCGGGGAGCTGTTTTTT. The chain is built from TRBV5-1 and TRBJ2-2, with 7 positions matching TRBD2. Germline V gene lookup returns CDR1 SGHRS and CDR2 YFSETQ. Trimming cost V 0 bases and J 6 bases; bases outside gene matches: 5. This CDR3 is built from 15 residues. Full variable domain (missing parts from reference TRBV5-1 and TRBJ2-2): KAGVTQTPRYLIKTRGQQVTLSCSPISGHRSVSWYQQTPGQGLQFLFEYFSETQRNKGNFPGRFSGRQFSNSRSEMNVSTLELGDSALYLCASSLEPTSPGELFFGEGSRLTVL.

CDR3 sequence reads: CASSFPDRAPEAFF. DNA for the CDR3: TGTGCCAGCAGCTTCCCCGACAGGGCCCCTGAAGCTTTCTTT. The chain recombines TRBV7-9 with TRBJ1-1, with 7 bases matching TRBD1. The CDR3 consists of 14 residues. The V gene end was trimmed by 3 bases and the J gene end by 6 bases; junction bases not matched to a gene: 7. Germline V gene lookup returns CDR1 SEHNR and CDR2 FQNEAQ (reference sequence).

The gene calls are TRBV5-6 and TRBJ2-7; maybe TRBD1 (6 bases). CDR3 length: 14 residues. The germline V gene encodes CDR1 SGHDT and CDR2 YYEEEE. The V gene lost 5 bases and the J gene lost 4 bases, with 16 bases spanning the gap. The CDR3 loop is CASRYRDAPYEQYF. The CDR3, as DNA: TGTGCCAGCAGATACAGGGACGCCCCTTACGAGCAGTACTTC. Filled out from reference TRBV5-6 and TRBJ2-7, the complete variable domain reads DAGVTQSPTHLIKTRGQQVTLRCSPKSGHDTVSWYQQALGQGPQFIFQYYEEEERQRGNFPDRFSGHQFPNYSSELNVNALLLGDSALYLCASRYRDAPYEQYFGPGTRLTVT.

This rearrangement joins TRBV14 to TRBJ1-1, with unresolved D. Trimming removed 0 bases at V and 1 base at J, with 3 bases between. Germline V lookup: CDR1 SGHDN, CDR2 FVKESK. This CDR3 region has 13 residues. For the CDR3, the DNA is TGTGCCAGCAGCCAAGATGGGAACACTGAAGCTTTCTTT. As protein: CASSQDGNTEAFF.

On this clone: Other DNA sequences from this sample encode an identical CDR3 as well. The chain joins TRBV12-3 or TRBV12-4 to TRBJ2-3; D unclear. The CDR3 contains 11 residues. Trimming pared 3 bases from V and 5 bases from J, leaving 3 bases between. The CDR3 sequence is CASSFGDTQYF. In DNA, the CDR3 is TGTGCCAGCAGTTTCGGAGATACGCAGTATTTT.

CDR3 sequence (DNA): TGTGCCAGCAGTGAAGAGTTTCTAGGCTACACCTTC. It yields the protein CASSEEFLGYTF. V gene TRBV2 combines with J gene TRBJ1-2, with D hard to call. CDR1 is SNHLY, CDR2 FYNNEI, per germline. The CDR3 loop spans 12 amino acids. Between the trimmed V and J ends, which lost 1 base and 8 bases, there was a span of 8 bases.

The CDR3 protein is CASSLEQGAWNEQFF. The CDR3 bases are TGTGCCAGCAGCTTAGAACAGGGGGCCTGGAATGAGCAGTTCTTC. The rearrangement uses TRBV7-9 and TRBJ2-1; the match to TRBD1 covers 9 bases. V dropped 1 base and J dropped 7; count of bases not matched to a gene: 5. This CDR3 has 15 amino acids. Looked up from germline, CDR1 is SEHNR and CDR2 is FQNEAQ (reference sequence).

The V and J genes are TRBV28 and TRBJ2-1; 7 bases match TRBD1. The CDR3 is 16 residues long. From germline, CDR1 is MDHEN and CDR2 SYDVKM. Trimming cost V 8 bases and J 2 bases; bases outside gene matches: 12. The CDR3 loop reads CASLLGTDRAYNEQFF. The CDR3 bases are TGTGCCAGCCTCCTTGGGACAGACAGAGCCTACAATGAGCAGTTCTTC.